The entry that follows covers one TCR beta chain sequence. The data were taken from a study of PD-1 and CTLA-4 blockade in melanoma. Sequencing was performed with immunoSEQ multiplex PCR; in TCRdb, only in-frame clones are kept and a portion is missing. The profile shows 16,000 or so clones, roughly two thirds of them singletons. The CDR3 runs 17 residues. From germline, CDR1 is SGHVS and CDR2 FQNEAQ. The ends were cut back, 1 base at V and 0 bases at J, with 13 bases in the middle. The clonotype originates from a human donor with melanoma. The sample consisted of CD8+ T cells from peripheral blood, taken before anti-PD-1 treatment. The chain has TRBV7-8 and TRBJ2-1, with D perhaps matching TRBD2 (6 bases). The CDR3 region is CASSLGASANSYNEQFF. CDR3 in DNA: TGTGCCAGCAGCTTAGGGGCTAGCGCTAACTCCTACAATGAGCAGTTCTTC.